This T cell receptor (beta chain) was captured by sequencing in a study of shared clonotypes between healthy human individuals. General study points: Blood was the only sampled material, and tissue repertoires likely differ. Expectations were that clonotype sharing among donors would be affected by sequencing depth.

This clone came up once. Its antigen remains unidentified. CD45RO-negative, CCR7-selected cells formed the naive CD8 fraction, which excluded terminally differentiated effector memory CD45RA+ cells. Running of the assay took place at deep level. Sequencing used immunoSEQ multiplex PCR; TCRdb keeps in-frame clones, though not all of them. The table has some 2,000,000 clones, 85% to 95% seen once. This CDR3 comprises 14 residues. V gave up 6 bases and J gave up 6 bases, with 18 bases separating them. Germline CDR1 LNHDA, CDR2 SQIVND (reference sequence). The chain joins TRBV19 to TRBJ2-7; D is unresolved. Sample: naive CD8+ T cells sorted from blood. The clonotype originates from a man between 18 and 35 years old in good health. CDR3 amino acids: CASSPGAGAPEQYF. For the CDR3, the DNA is TGTGCCAGTAGCCCCGGAGCAGGCGCTCCCGAGCAGTACTTC. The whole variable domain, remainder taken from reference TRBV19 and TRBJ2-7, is DGGITQSPKYLFRKEGQNVTLSCEQNLNHDAMYWYRQDPGQGLRLIYYSQIVNDFQKGDIAEGYSVSREKKESFPLTVTSAQKNPTAFYLCASSPGAGAPEQYFGPGTRLTVT.